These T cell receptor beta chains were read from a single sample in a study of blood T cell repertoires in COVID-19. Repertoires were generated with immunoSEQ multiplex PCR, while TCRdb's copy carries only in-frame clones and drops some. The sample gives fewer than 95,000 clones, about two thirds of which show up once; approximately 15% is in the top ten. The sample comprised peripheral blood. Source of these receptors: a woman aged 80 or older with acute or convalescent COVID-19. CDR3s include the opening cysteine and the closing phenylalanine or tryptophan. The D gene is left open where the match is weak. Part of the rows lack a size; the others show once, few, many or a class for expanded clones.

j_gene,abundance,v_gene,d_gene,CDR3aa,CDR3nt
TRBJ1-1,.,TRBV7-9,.,CASSLTVGAQAFF,TGTGCCAGCAGTCTTACGGTGGGGGCCCAAGCTTTCTTT
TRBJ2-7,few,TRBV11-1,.,CASSSRTERAYEQYF,TGTGCCAGCAGCTCACGGACAGAGCGAGCCTACGAGCAGTACTTC
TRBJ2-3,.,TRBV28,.,CASTGRTDTQYF,TGTGCCAGTACAGGTCGCACAGATACGCAGTATTTT
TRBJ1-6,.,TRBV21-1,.,CASSPQGQEGSPLHF,TGTGCCAGCAGCCCTCAGGGACAGGAAGGTTCACCCCTCCACTTT
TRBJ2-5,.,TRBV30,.,CAWNRASWQETQYF,TGTGCCTGGAACAGAGCCTCATGGCAAGAGACCCAGTACTTC
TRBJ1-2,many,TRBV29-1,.,CSVEGSYGYTF,TGCAGCGTTGAAGGCAGCTATGGCTACACCTTC
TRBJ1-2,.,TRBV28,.,CASSLGPANYGYTF,TGTGCCAGCAGTTTGGGGCCCGCTAACTATGGCTACACCTTC
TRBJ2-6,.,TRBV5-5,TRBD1,CASSLGQGPSGANVLTF,TGTGCCAGCAGCCTGGGACAGGGACCGTCTGGGGCCAACGTCCTGACTTTC
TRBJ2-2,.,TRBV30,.,CAWTRETESSGELFF,TGTGCCTGGACCCGTGAGACAGAGAGTTCCGGGGAGCTGTTTTTT
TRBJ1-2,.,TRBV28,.,CASSQHQGNGHYGYTF,TGTGCCAGCAGCCAACATCAGGGTAACGGGCACTATGGCTACACCTTC
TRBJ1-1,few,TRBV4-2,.,CASSTKMTGGTDTEAFF,TGTGCCAGCAGCACCAAGATGACGGGGGGGACGGACACTGAAGCTTTCTTT
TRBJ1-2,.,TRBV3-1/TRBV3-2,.,CASSQSDRFDGYTF,TGTGCCAGCAGCCAATCTGACAGGTTCGATGGCTACACCTTC
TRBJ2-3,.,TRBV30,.,CAWSKDSPTDTQYF,TGTGCCTGGAGTAAGGACAGTCCCACAGATACGCAGTATTTT
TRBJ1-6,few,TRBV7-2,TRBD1,CASSSMTGVGGTLHF,TGTGCCAGCAGCTCCATGACAGGGGTCGGAGGAACCCTCCACTTT
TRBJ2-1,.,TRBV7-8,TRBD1,CASNHRGTYNEQFF,TGTGCCAGCAACCACAGGGGAACCTACAATGAGCAGTTCTTC
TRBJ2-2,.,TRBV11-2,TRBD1,CASSLSGQGDGGELFF,TGTGCCAGCAGCTTATCCGGACAGGGTGATGGCGGGGAGCTGTTTTTT
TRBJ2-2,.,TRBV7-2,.,CASSLVPVRELFF,TGTGCCAGCAGCTTAGTTCCCGTCCGGGAGCTGTTTTTT
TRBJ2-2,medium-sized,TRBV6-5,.,CASSYGGQRELFF,TGTGCCAGCAGTTATGGGGGACAACGGGAGCTGTTTTTT
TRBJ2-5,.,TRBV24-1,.,CATSDQGQIQETQYF,TGTGCCACCAGTGATCAAGGACAGATCCAAGAGACCCAGTACTTC
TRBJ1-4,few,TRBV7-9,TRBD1,CASSFTGTGGREKLFF,TGTGCCAGCAGCTTTACCGGGACAGGGGGCCGTGAAAAACTGTTTTTT
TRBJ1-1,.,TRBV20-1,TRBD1,CSAKARGPAFF,TGCAGTGCTAAAGCCAGGGGGCCGGCTTTCTTT
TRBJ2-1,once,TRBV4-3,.,CASSYGGVSYNEQFF,TGCGCCAGCAGTTACGGGGGAGTCTCCTACAATGAGCAGTTCTTC
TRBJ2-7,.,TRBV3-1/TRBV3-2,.,CASSQGGKEYF,TGTGCCAGCAGCCAAGGCGGGAAGGAATACTTC
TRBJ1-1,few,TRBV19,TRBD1,CASTSGGTVNTEAFF,TGTGCCAGTACCTCCGGAGGGACAGTGAACACTGAAGCTTTCTTT
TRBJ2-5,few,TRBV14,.,CASSRYRDGETQYF,TGTGCCAGCAGCCGGTACAGGGACGGGGAGACCCAGTACTTC
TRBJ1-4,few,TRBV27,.,CASSLRPGLTNEKLFF,TGTGCCAGCAGTTTACGTCCGGGACTGACTAATGAAAAACTGTTTTTT
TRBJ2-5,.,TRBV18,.,CASSLTPGHETQYF,TGTGCCAGCTCACTGACACCGGGACACGAGACCCAGTACTTC
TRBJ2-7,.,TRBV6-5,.,CASSRDRFGEYEQYF,TGTGCCAGCAGCCGAGACAGGTTTGGTGAGTACGAGCAGTACTTC
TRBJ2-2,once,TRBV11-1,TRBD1,CASSFTPGQYTGELFF,TGTGCCAGCAGCTTCACTCCGGGACAGTACACCGGGGAGCTGTTTTTT
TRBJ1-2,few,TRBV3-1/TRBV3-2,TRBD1,CASRPQGAAGTGYTF,TGTGCCAGCAGACCCCAGGGGGCGGCGGGAACTGGCTACACCTTC
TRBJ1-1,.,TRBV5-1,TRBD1,CASSWDRVEAQAFF,TGCGCCAGCAGCTGGGACAGGGTTGAGGCCCAAGCTTTCTTT
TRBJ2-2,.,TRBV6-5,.,CASISGRATGELFF,TGTGCCAGCATTTCGGGCAGGGCCACCGGGGAGCTGTTTTTT
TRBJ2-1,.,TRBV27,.,CATPKGENNEQFF,TGTGCCACCCCTAAGGGGGAAAACAATGAGCAGTTCTTC
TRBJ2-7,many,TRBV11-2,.,CASSSAQGLEQYF,TGTGCCAGCAGCTCAGCACAGGGTTTGGAGCAGTACTTC
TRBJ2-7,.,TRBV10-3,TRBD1,CAISPLTGEGEQYF,TGTGCCATCAGTCCTCTCACAGGGGAAGGCGAGCAGTACTTC
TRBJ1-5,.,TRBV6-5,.,CASQSNQPQHF,TGTGCCAGCCAAAGCAATCAGCCCCAGCATTTT
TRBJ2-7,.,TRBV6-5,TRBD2,CASTPGGAYGYEQYF,TGTGCCAGCACCCCGGGGGGGGCTTACGGCTACGAGCAGTACTTC
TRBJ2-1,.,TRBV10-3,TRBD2,CAISESTSGSYNEQFF,TGTGCCATCAGTGAGTCGACTAGCGGGAGCTACAATGAGCAGTTCTTC
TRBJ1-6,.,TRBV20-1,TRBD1,CSASRSGTVSSPLHF,TGCAGTGCTAGTCGCTCCGGGACAGTTAGTTCACCCCTCCACTTT
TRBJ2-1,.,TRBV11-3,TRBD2,CASSSSPLAGYNEQFF,TGTGCCAGCAGCTCCTCTCCTCTAGCGGGGTACAATGAGCAGTTCTTC
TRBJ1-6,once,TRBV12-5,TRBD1,CASGLGTGPVIHF,TGTGCTAGTGGTTTGGGGACAGGACCCGTTATCCACTTT
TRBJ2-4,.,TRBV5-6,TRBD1,CASSLGTGGWFQNIQYF,TGTGCCAGCAGCCTCGGGACAGGGGGCTGGTTCCAAAACATTCAGTACTTC
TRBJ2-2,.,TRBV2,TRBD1,CATTRDSDGELFF,TGTGCCACGACGAGGGACAGTGACGGGGAGCTGTTTTTT
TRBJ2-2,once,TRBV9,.,CACSVEAGGPSSGELFF,.
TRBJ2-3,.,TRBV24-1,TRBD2,CATSDATSGGAADTQYF,TGTGCCACCAGTGACGCCACTAGCGGGGGGGCCGCAGATACGCAGTATTTT
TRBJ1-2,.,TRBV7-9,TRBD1,CASSLDRVRGYTF,TGTGCCAGCAGCCTCGACAGGGTTCGGGGCTACACCTTC
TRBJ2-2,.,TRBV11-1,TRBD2,CASSLESGGSGELFF,TGTGCCAGCAGCTTAGAGTCGGGGGGTAGCGGGGAGCTGTTTTTT
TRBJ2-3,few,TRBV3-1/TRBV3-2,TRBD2,CASSPTAGGRDTQYF,TGTGCCAGCAGCCCCACGGCGGGGGGTAGGGATACGCAGTATTTT
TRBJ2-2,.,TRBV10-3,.,CAIRGLSNTGELFF,TGTGCCATCAGGGGACTCTCGAACACCGGGGAGCTGTTTTTT
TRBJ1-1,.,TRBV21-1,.,CASSKVRGGRVF,TGTGCCAGCAGCAAAGTACGGGGGGGGCGTGTCTTT
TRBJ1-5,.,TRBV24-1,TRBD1,CATSDPGGNQPQHF,TGTGCCACCAGTGACCCAGGGGGGAATCAGCCCCAGCATTTT
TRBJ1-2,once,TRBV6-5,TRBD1,CASRTGESGYTF,TGTGCCTCCCGGACAGGGGAGAGTGGCTACACCTTC
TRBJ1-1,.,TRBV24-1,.,CATSDGGSTEAFF,TGTGCCACCAGTGATGGTGGGAGCACTGAAGCTTTCTTT
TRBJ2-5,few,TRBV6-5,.,CATRTGWQETQYF,TGTGCCACCAGAACAGGGTGGCAAGAGACCCAGTACTTC
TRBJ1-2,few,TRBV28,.,CASSLRVSHHYYGYTF,TGTGCCAGCAGTTTACGGGTCAGCCACCACTACTATGGCTACACCTTC
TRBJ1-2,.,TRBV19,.,CASSMTVNYGYTF,TGTGCCAGTAGTATGACAGTTAACTATGGCTACACCTTC